This TCR beta chain came from a study of OX40 agonist ivuxolimab in advanced cancers. The CDR3 runs 19 residues. Patients with autoimmune history or systemic immunosuppression were excluded. Patients had blood sampled at baseline and again on cycle 4 day 1 and cycle 7 day 1. Overall study findings and caveats: In general, CD8+ T cells held more expanded clones than CD4+ did, on average. At 0.1 to 3.0 mg/kg and by week 6, clonal expansion occurred in CD4+ and CD8+ blood T cells.

About this clone itself: Its cognate antigen is unknown.

Sequencing used immunoSEQ multiplex PCR; TCRdb keeps in-frame clones, though not all of them. Seen here are around 84,000 clones, approximately 84% observed once, and the top ten hold 0.5% to 0.65%. This specimen consisted of CD4+ or CD8+ T cells sorted from blood, obtained in a trial of the OX40 agonist ivuxolimab. The receptor was derived from an adult with an advanced solid tumor such as melanoma, head and neck, liver or kidney cancer. The J gene is TRBJ2-3, the V gene TRBV21-1; the table's D call of TRBD1 was not tested on the DNA. TRBV21-1 is a pseudogene segment. CDR3 DNA: TGTGCCAGCAGCAAAAGTGGGACTGGGGGACAGGGCCGCACAGATACGCAGTATTTT. It codes for CASSKSGTGGQGRTDTQYF.